The 16 T cell receptor beta chains listed next were all sequenced from one sample in a study of CD8 T cells in Susac syndrome. RNA was extracted with the RNeasy kit, and a quantity of about 0.45 to 1 ug was reverse transcribed using random hexamers. TCRdb recomputed calls from the immunoSEQ multiplex PCR reads with MiXCR, one row per CDR3 protein. This table holds roughly 190,000 distinct CDR3 sequences, more than 90% found once. The sample comprised CD4+ T cells from PBMCs. These receptors were collected from a human donor with Susac syndrome.

The rearrangement joins TRBV11-2 to TRBJ2-1, with 10 nucleotides matching TRBD2. The V gene's germline CDR1 is SGHAT and CDR2 FQNNGV. Losses at the gene ends were 2 bases for V and 7 bases for J; bases not matched to a gene: 8. The CDR3 extends over 16 amino acids. The CDR3 sequence is CASSLWVAGGRNEQFF. The CDR3 region has the DNA TGTGCCAGCAGCTTATGGGTAGCGGGGGGTAGGAATGAGCAGTTCTTC.

The chain has TRBV30 and TRBJ2-1; no firm D call. The CDR3 contains 14 residues. The V and J ends lost 5 bases and 3 bases respectively, with 14 bases between them. Germline V gene lookup returns CDR1 GTSNPN and CDR2 SVGIG (reference sequence). The CDR3 spells CAWEDRRNYNEQFF. CDR3 nucleotides: TGTGCCTGGGAGGACCGGAGAAACTACAATGAGCAGTTCTTC. Looking up the rest from reference TRBV30 and TRBJ2-1 gives the full variable domain: SQTIHQWPATLVQPVGSPLSLECTVEGTSNPNLYWYRQAAGRGLQLLFYSVGIGQISSEVPQNLSASRPQDRQFILSSKKLLLSDSGFYLCAWEDRRNYNEQFFGPGTRLTVL.

V usage is TRBV5-1 and J usage is TRBJ1-2; 7 bases map to TRBD1. V lost 4 bases, J lost 6 bases, and 9 bases stayed unmatched. CDR3 length: 14 residues. The V gene's germline CDR1 is SGHRS and CDR2 YFSETQ. As DNA, the CDR3 is TGCGCCAGCAGCAGCGGACAGGAAGGGCATGGCTACACCTTC. Its protein is CASSSGQEGHGYTF.

The rearrangement links TRBV12-3 or TRBV12-4 to TRBJ1-6, with 9 positions matching TRBD1. Trimming cost V 5 bases and J 7 bases; bases outside gene matches: 9. The length of the CDR3 is 16 residues. The CDR3: CASSPRTGEGNSPLHF. In nucleotides, the CDR3 is TGTGCCAGCAGTCCTAGGACAGGGGAGGGAAATTCACCCCTCCACTTT.

V and J are TRBV7-2 and TRBJ2-5; 7 bases agree with TRBD1. CDR1 and CDR2 from the germline V gene are SGHTA and FQGNSA. The CDR3 spans 12 residues. The V segment lost 5 bases and the J segment 9 bases; nucleotides outside the gene matches: 6. CDR3 coding DNA: TGTGCCAGCAGCCCGGGACAGAGGGCCCAGTACTTC. This sequence encodes CASSPGQRAQYF.

The chain uses TRBV30 and TRBJ2-3; TRBD2 matches 11 bases. Germline V CDR1 and CDR2: GTSNPN, SVGIG (reference sequence). The junction had 5 bases not matched to a gene; V was cut back by 0 bases and J by 6 bases. The CDR3 contains 15 residues. The CDR3 region is CAWSVRSGGADTQYF. The CDR3 DNA follows: TGTGCCTGGAGTGTACGTAGCGGGGGGGCGGATACGCAGTATTTT.

The J gene is TRBJ1-1, the V gene TRBV5-4, with 8 bases aligning to TRBD1. The CDR3 covers 16 residues. Trimming took 4 bases from V and 0 from J; bases not matched to a gene: 8. Germline loops: CDR1 SGHNT, CDR2 YYREEE (reference sequence). The CDR3 sequence is CASSVPGTGVNTEAFF. The CDR3 DNA reads as TGTGCCAGCAGCGTTCCCGGGACAGGAGTGAACACTGAAGCTTTCTTT.

This sequence joins TRBV3-1 and TRBJ2-2, with no clear D. V was cut by 4 bases and J by 4 bases, with 4 bases left in between. This CDR3 has 12 residues. Germline-derived CDR1 and CDR2 are LGHDT and YNNKEL (reference sequence). The CDR3 nucleotides are TGTGCCAGCAGCCGAGTCACCGGGGAGCTGTTTTTT. Amino acid sequence: CASSRVTGELFF.

J is TRBJ2-2 and V is TRBV27; D uncertain. This CDR3 is built from 12 residues. With 5 bases removed from V and 4 bases from J, the gap between germline ends came to 5 bases. Per germline, CDR1 MNHEY and CDR2 SMNVEV (reference sequence). The CDR3 loop reads CASSRTTGELFF. The CDR3 DNA reads as TGTGCCAGCAGTCGCACCACCGGGGAGCTGTTTTTT.

V is TRBV29-1 and J is TRBJ2-2, with 7 bases fitting TRBD2. Trimming took 7 bases from V and 1 from J; bases not matched to a gene: 6. CDR3 length equals 14 residues. The germline V gene encodes CDR1 SQVTM and CDR2 ANQGSEA. The DNA of the CDR3 is TGCAGCGCCGGCGGCGGGGGGAACACCGGGGAGCTGTTTTTT. It codes for CSAGGGGNTGELFF.

This sequence joins TRBV12-3 or TRBV12-4 and TRBJ1-4; D gene unclear. The CDR3 consists of 13 residues. The germline V and J ends were trimmed by 3 bases and 8 bases, with 10 bases remaining between them. The CDR3 coding sequence is TGTGCCAGCAGTTTGAGGTTGGGGGAAAAACTGTTTTTT. This codes for CASSLRLGEKLFF.

The chain joins TRBV19 to TRBJ1-5; D may be TRBD1 (5 bases). The CDR3 covers 15 residues. Between the trimmed V and J ends, which lost 3 bases and 4 bases, there was a span of 13 bases. Germline V gene data show CDR1 as LNHDA and CDR2 as SQIVND (reference sequence). This CDR3 is CASSMSGGSNQPQHF. In nucleotides, the CDR3 is TGTGCCAGTAGTATGTCGGGGGGTTCTAATCAGCCCCAGCATTTT.

This chain links TRBV5-1 with TRBJ2-1; no reliable D call. The V end lost 0 bases, the J end lost 0 bases, and 10 bases lay between the germline ends. This CDR3 region has 16 residues. Germline values: CDR1 SGHRS, CDR2 YFSETQ. CDR3 sequence reads: CASSLAGSSSYNEQFF. The CDR3 coding sequence is TGCGCCAGCAGCTTGGCAGGTTCAAGCTCCTACAATGAGCAGTTCTTC.

This rearrangement joins TRBV4-3 to TRBJ2-3; 10 bases map to TRBD2. The CDR3 is made up of 17 amino acids. Per germline, CDR1 LGHNA and CDR2 YSLEER. The ends lost 0 bases at V and 0 bases at J; junction bases unmatched: 3. CDR3: CASSQEGTSVSTDTQYF. The CDR3 DNA sequence: TGCGCCAGCAGCCAAGAGGGGACTAGCGTCAGCACAGATACGCAGTATTTT.

This sequence joins TRBV30 and TRBJ1-1; D gene ambiguous. V was cut by 5 bases and J by 1 base, with 11 bases left in between. Germline values: CDR1 GTSNPN, CDR2 SVGIG (reference sequence). CDR3 length: 13 residues. The CDR3 DNA sequence: TGTGCCTGGGCTCCTCCCGGGAACACTGAAGCTTTCTTT. This translates into CAWAPPGNTEAFF.

The rearrangement links TRBV9 to TRBJ1-2; D remains ambiguous. Germline CDR1 and CDR2: SGDLS and YYNGEE. The germline V and J ends were trimmed by 1 base and 0 bases, with 16 bases remaining between them. This CDR3 comprises 17 residues. The CDR3 DNA reads as TGTGCCAGCAGCGTATTGCCGGACTTAATACCTAACTATGGCTACACCTTC. Translation: CASSVLPDLIPNYGYTF.